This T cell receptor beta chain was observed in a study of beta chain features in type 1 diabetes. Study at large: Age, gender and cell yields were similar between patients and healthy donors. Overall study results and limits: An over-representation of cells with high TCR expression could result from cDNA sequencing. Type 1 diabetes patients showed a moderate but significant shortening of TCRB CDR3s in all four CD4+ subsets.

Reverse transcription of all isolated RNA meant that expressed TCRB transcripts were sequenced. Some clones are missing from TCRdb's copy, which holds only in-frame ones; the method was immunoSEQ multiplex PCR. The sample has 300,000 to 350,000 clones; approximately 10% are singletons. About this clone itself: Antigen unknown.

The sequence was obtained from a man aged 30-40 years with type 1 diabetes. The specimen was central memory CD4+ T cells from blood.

The CDR3 coding sequence is TGCGCCAGCACCTTCAGGACTTACACCGGGGAGCTGTTTTTT. This sequence encodes CASTFRTYTGELFF. The rearrangement uses TRBV4-3 and TRBJ2-2, with D possibly being TRBD2 (5 bases). Germline V gene lookup returns CDR1 LGHNA and CDR2 YSLEER. V dropped 7 bases and J dropped 3 bases, with 12 bases sitting between them. The CDR3 sequence is 14 residues long.